These T cell receptor beta chains were read from a single sample in a study of shared clonotypes between healthy human individuals. TCRdb keeps only in-frame clones here, not all; method: immunoSEQ multiplex PCR. Of hundreds of thousands of clones in the sample, 95% to 98% are singletons; the top ten hold around 0.06%. Sequenced input: naive CD4+ T cells sorted from blood. The source of these receptors is a woman younger than 45 in good health. Both conserved end residues are part of each CDR3. A D gene is named only where the DNA matches it firmly. Only part of the rows carry a size: once, few, many, or a class if the clone is expanded.

j_call | d_call | cdr3_length | v_call | clone_size | cdr3_nt | cdr3_aa
TRBJ2-7 | . | 15 | TRBV5-1 | . | TGCGCCAGCAGCTTGGTGGGCGACTCCTCCTACGAGCAGTACTTC | CASSLVGDSSYEQYF
TRBJ1-5 | . | 17 | TRBV6-1 | . | TGTGCCAGCAGTGAACATTATGGACAGTATAGCAATCAGCCCCAGCATTTT | CASSEHYGQYSNQPQHF
TRBJ1-2 | . | 14 | TRBV27 | . | TGTGCCAGCAGTTTAAACTTCGGGAACTATGGCTACACCTTC | CASSLNFGNYGYTF
TRBJ2-5 | . | 12 | TRBV29-1 | once | TGCAGCGTTCTGGGAAGCGCAGAGACCCAGTACTTC | CSVLGSAETQYF
TRBJ2-7 | . | 12 | TRBV2 | few | TGTGCCAGCAGGGGGGACCGTTACGAGCAGTACTTC | CASRGDRYEQYF
TRBJ2-1 | . | 18 | TRBV27 | . | TGTGCCAGCAGTTTATCGGGCTACCTCCCTAGCTCCTACAATGAGCAGTTCTTC | CASSLSGYLPSSYNEQFF
TRBJ1-4 | . | 14 | TRBV19 | . | TGTGCCAGTAGTATATCCGCAACTAATGAAAAACTGTTTTTT | CASSISATNEKLFF
TRBJ1-1 | . | 14 | TRBV4-1 | . | TGCGCCAGCAGCCAAGGCAGCGCGGCCCCTGAAGCTTTCTTT | CASSQGSAAPEAFF
TRBJ2-5 | TRBD2 | 18 | TRBV15 | . | TGTGCCACCAGCAGAGATAGGACTAGCGGGAGGTACCAAGAGACCCAGTACTTC | CATSRDRTSGRYQETQYF
TRBJ2-2 | . | 14 | TRBV9 | . | TGTGCCAGCAGCGTAGACACAGGCTCCGGGGAGCTGTTTTTT | CASSVDTGSGELFF
TRBJ2-3 | TRBD1 | 15 | TRBV28 | . | TGTGCCAGCAGTTTAAAGGACAGGGTCGCAGATACGCAGTATTTT | CASSLKDRVADTQYF
TRBJ2-1 | . | 15 | TRBV28 | . | TGTGCCAGCAGTTTATGGGGGGCGGGTAGGAGTGAGCAGTTCTTC | CASSLWGAGRSEQFF
TRBJ2-3 | . | 16 | TRBV7-9 | . | TGTGCCAGCAGCCCCACTTTTGTAGGGACCACAGATACGCAGTATTTT | CASSPTFVGTTDTQYF
TRBJ2-1 | TRBD2 | 16 | TRBV7-9 | . | TGTGCCAGCAGCCCCCCCCTAGCGGGAGCCTCGAATGAGCAGTTCTTC | CASSPPLAGASNEQFF
TRBJ1-2 | . | 15 | TRBV7-9 | . | TGTGCCAGCTCGTCCACAGCCCTCCCCGAACATGGCTACACCTTC | CASSSTALPEHGYTF
TRBJ2-5 | . | 16 | TRBV4-1 | . | TGCGCCAGCAGCCTCCTGGGCAGGGGGGTTCAAGAGACCCAGTACTTC | CASSLLGRGVQETQYF
TRBJ2-1 | TRBD2 | 15 | TRBV5-6 | . | TGTGCCAGCAGCTTTAGCGGGAGGGGTTACAATGAGCAGTTCTTC | CASSFSGRGYNEQFF
TRBJ1-5 | . | 17 | TRBV4-1 | . | TGCGCCAGCAGCCAAGATGGGCAGGGGTCCCCAAATCAGCCCCAGCATTTT | CASSQDGQGSPNQPQHF
TRBJ2-5 | TRBD2 | 14 | TRBV15 | . | TGTGCCACCAGGAATGGACTAGCGGAAGAGACCCAGTACTTC | CATRNGLAEETQYF
TRBJ1-4 | . | 15 | TRBV4-2 | . | TGTGCCAGCAGCCAAGTGAGTCAGGGCTGGGAAAAACTGTTTTTT | CASSQVSQGWEKLFF
TRBJ2-7 | TRBD2 | 13 | TRBV18 | . | TGTGCCAGCTCACCACCGGGGAGGGGCGAGCAGTACTTC | CASSPPGRGEQYF
TRBJ2-2 | . | 14 | TRBV6-5 | once | TGTGCCAGCAGTTACGGGCCTACCACCGGGGAGCTGTTTTTT | CASSYGPTTGELFF
TRBJ2-3 | TRBD2 | 13 | TRBV7-9 | . | TGTGCCAGCAGCATTAGCGGGAGGGATACGCAGTATTTT | CASSISGRDTQYF
TRBJ2-7 | . | 15 | TRBV5-1 | . | TGCGCCAGCAGTCCTCTGGGGCCAATAACCTACGAGCAGTACTTC | CASSPLGPITYEQYF
TRBJ2-7 | TRBD2 | 19 | TRBV7-9 | . | TGTGCCAGCAGACGAGGTTTTAAGACTAGCGGGGATAGCTCCTACGAGCAGTACTTC | CASRRGFKTSGDSSYEQYF
TRBJ1-2 | TRBD1 | 15 | TRBV28 | . | TGTGCCAGCTTCGAGGGACAGGTCATTAACGATGGCTACACCTTC | CASFEGQVINDGYTF
TRBJ2-3 | TRBD1 | 15 | TRBV5-1 | . | TGCGCCAGCAGCTTGGGACAGGGAGATACAGATACGCAGTATTTT | CASSLGQGDTDTQYF
TRBJ1-5 | . | 17 | TRBV2 | . | TGTGCCAGCAGTGATTTCCACCGGGTTAAAGGCAATCAGCCCCAGCATTTT | CASSDFHRVKGNQPQHF
TRBJ2-7 | . | 14 | TRBV5-1 | once | TGCGCCAGCAGCTTGGTCCCAGGGGACTACGAGCAGTACTTC | CASSLVPGDYEQYF
TRBJ2-7 | . | 13 | TRBV4-1 | . | TGCGCCAGCAGCCACCTGCCCCCCTACGAGCAGTACTTC | CASSHLPPYEQYF